One T cell receptor (beta chain) is described in this entry. Antigen specificity is unknown. The junction does not match germline at one end; this may be a read error. Primers included in the PCR were 60 Vbeta and 13 Jbeta primers. Produced via immunoSEQ multiplex PCR; TCRdb's table is partial and in-frame only. Of 150,000 to 200,000 clones in the sample, around 77% are singletons; the top ten hold over 1.1%. This sample is part of a study of cytomegalovirus exposure and HLA in healthy donors. Study context: The roughly 120 million unique TCR beta sequences, from roughly 170 million T cells, were found by an earlier analysis.

Study outcomes and limitations: Reports indicated that the classifier achieved high specificity and sensitivity in diagnosing cytomegalovirus status. The authors listed 150 or so TCR beta chains as cytomegalovirus-associated.

Germline lookup yields CDR1 SGHDT and CDR2 YYEEEE. CDR3 length: 13 amino acids. The sequence was obtained from a man between 60 and 75 years old in good health and CMV-seronegative. The sample taken for sequencing was PBMCs. This chain connects TRBV5-6 to TRBJ1-1, with D possibly being TRBD1 (5 bases). The CDR3 DNA reads TGTGCCGGCAGCTTCGCCAGGGACACTGAAGCTTTCTTT. This codes for CAGSFARDTEAFF.